This T cell receptor (beta chain) is from a study of cytomegalovirus exposure and HLA in healthy donors. Study-level results: In a later analysis, productive TCRs from donors in an Asian-associated ancestry cluster reportedly carried fewer N-insertions than the cohort mean.

PCR involved 60 Vbeta and 13 Jbeta primers. TCRdb's table, derived via immunoSEQ multiplex PCR, lists solely in-frame clones and lacks some. The repertoire holds 200,000 to 250,000 clones, with around four fifths as singletons. CDR1 is LGHNA, CDR2 YNFKEQ, per germline. This CDR3 has 16 residues. J was trimmed by 3 bases and V by 1 base; bases with no gene match: 8. As to this clone: Its antigen is currently unknown.

This TCR derives from a man aged 50 or older in good health and CMV-seronegative. The rearrangement joins TRBV4-2 to TRBJ2-7, with 8 bases fitting TRBD1. The specimen sequenced was PBMCs. CDR3 nucleotides: TGTGCCAGCAGCCAAGCTGGACAGGGCTTCCTCTACGAGCAGTACTTC. It codes for CASSQAGQGFLYEQYF.